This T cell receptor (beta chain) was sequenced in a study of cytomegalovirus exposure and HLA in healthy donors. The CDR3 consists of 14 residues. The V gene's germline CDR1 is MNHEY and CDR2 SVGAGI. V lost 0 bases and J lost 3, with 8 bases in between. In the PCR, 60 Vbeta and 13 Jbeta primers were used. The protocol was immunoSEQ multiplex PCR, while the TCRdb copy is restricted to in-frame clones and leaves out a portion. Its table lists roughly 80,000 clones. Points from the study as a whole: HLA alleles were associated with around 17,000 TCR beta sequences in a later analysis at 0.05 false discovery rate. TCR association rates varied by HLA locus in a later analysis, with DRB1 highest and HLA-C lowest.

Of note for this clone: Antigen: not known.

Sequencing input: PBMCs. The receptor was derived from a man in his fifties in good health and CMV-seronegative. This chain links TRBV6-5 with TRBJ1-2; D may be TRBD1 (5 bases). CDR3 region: CASSYSAGDYGYTF. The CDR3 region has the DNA TGTGCCAGCAGTTACTCTGCGGGGGACTATGGCTACACCTTC.